Given below is one TCR beta chain in context. What it binds is not known. Germline is not matched at one junction end, which may reflect a read error. The CDR3 is made up of 14 amino acids. Germline CDR1 MNHEY, CDR2 SMNVEV (reference sequence). These data are taken from a study of tumor and adjacent non-tumor tissue in lung cancer. The wider study: There were around eleven adenocarcinoma, 2 squamous cell carcinoma and 1 small cell lung cancer cases.

Three rounds of nested PCR, following a modified ARM-PCR protocol, produced the TCRbeta library. TCRdb re-called the multiplex PCR reads with MiXCR, one entry per CDR3 protein. The repertoire holds about 200,000 distinct CDR3 sequences, with roughly 70% as singletons. The template was RNA from unsorted bulk tissue. Study-level points and caveats: TCR diversity was significantly greater in tumor than normal lung tissue. Patients with more diverse tumor TCRs had worse survival.

This TCR derives from a man aged 55 to 70 with non-small cell lung cancer. Sequenced input: lung tumor tissue. The V gene is TRBV27, the J gene TRBJ1-2, with D maybe TRBD1 (6 bases). The CDR3 loop is CAISLGQKISRYTF. DNA for the CDR3: TGTGCCATCAGTCTCGGACAGAAAATATCGCGCTACACCTTC.